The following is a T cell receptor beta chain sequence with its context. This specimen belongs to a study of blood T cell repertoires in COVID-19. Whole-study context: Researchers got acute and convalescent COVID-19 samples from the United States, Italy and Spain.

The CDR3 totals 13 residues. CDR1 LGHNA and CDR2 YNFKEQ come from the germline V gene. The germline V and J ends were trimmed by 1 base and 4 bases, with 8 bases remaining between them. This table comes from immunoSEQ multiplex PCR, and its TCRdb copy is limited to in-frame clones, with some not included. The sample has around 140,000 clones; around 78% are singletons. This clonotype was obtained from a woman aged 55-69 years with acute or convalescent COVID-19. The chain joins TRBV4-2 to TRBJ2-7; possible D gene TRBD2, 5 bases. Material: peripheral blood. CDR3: CASSQAGDYEQYF. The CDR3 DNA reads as TGTGCCAGCAGCCAAGCCGGGGATTACGAGCAGTACTTC.